The clone carrying this TCR beta chain was seen more than once but under ten times. Its antigen is unknown. TCR beta cDNA was reverse-transcribed from roughly 0.45 ug of total RNA. The reaction used a constant-region primer and ProtoScript II reverse transcriptase. For TCR beta, libraries were produced by three nested multiplex PCR rounds using slightly modified ARM-PCR. A C-beta reverse primer and TRBV1-TRBV30 forward primers served in each of the first two PCR rounds, at approximately 10 cycles apiece. TCRdb reprocessed the multiplex PCR reads with MiXCR, giving one entry per CDR3 protein. The sample has about 120,000 distinct CDR3 sequences, roughly three fifths seen once; the top ten hold approximately 9.9%. Both RNA and DNA were isolated together from roughly 20-30 mg of bulk tissue that had not been sorted. The study enrolled treatment-naive patients with chronic HBV infection. Tumor samples were assessed, and every one had over 90% viable tumor cells.

These data originate in a study of tumor-infiltrating lymphocytes in primary liver carcinoma. Study in general: About 3.5 to 7.5 million productive TCRbeta reads were obtained from the samples, with similar numbers across tissue types. Whole-study results and caveats: A fraction of only about 7.5-24% of top clones appeared in all five tumor regions.

This CDR3 spans 15 amino acids. V lost 7 bases and J 0 bases, leaving 13 bases between the germline ends. Sequenced material: liver tumor tissue from sampling region 1. Stated subset: tumor region T1, superior pole. The rearrangement links TRBV12-3 or TRBV12-4 to TRBJ2-1, with D possibly TRBD2 on 5 matching bases. This TCR derives from an older woman with primary liver carcinoma and hepatitis B virus infection. Here the CDR3 DNA reads TGTGCCAGCACCCAGGACTTGAGCTCCTACAATGAGCAGTTCTTC. Translating it yields CASTQDLSSYNEQFF.